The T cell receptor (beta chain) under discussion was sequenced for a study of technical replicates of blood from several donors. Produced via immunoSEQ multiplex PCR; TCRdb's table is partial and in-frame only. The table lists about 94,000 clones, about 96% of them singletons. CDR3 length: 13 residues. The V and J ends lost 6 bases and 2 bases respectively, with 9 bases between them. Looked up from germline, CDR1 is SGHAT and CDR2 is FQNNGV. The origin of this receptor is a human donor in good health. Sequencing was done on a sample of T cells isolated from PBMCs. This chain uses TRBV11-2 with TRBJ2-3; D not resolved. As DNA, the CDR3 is TGTGCCAGCAGGGGCCCTCTCACAGATACGCAGTATTTT. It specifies CASRGPLTDTQYF.